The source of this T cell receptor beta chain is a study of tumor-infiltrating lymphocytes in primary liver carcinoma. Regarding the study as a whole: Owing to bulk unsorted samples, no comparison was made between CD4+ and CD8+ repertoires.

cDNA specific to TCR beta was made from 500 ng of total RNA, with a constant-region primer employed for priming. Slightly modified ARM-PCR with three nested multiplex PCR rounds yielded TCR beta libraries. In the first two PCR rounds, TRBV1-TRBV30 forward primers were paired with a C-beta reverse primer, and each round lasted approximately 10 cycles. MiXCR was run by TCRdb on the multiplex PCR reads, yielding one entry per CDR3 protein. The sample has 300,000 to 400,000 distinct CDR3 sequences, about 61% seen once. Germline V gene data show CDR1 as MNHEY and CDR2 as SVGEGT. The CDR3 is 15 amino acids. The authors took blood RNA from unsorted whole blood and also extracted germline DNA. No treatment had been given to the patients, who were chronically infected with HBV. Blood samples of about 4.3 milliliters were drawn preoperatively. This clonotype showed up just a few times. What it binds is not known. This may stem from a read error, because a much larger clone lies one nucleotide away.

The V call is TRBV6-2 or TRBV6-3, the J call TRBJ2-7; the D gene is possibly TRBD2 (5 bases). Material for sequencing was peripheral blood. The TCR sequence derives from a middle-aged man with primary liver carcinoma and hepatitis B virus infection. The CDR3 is CASSYFRDPTYELYF. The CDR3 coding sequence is TGTGCCAGCAGTTACTTCCGGGATCCAACCTACGAGCTGTACTTC.